This T cell receptor beta chain was recorded in a study of blood T cell repertoires in COVID-19. Per the original data handling: Using reference gene primer amplification, nucleated cell counts were estimated. Only in-frame clones appear in the TCRdb table, and some are missing; sequencing was by immunoSEQ multiplex PCR. D and trimming were read from the DNA, whereas the V and J calls and clone size are those reported in that table. The table records some 490,000 clones, approximately 90% of them present only once. Recruits, aged about 18 to 100 years, lived in 20 to 30 US areas. Membership in each cohort depended on participant-reported clinical history. Each recovered donor of Cohort 3 presented with two negative PCRs, clearance, or symptom resolution. Sequencing was done on a sample of PBMCs or T cells enriched from blood (not recorded which). The receptor was derived from a woman aged 55-75 years who had recovered from COVID-19.

CDR3 protein: CSGSYRGLTDTQYF. The CDR3 nucleotides read TGCAGCGGGTCCTACAGGGGGCTCACAGATACGCAGTATTTT. V usage is TRBV29-1 and J usage is TRBJ2-3, with 9 bases that match TRBD1. This CDR3 has 14 amino acids. The ends lost 7 bases at V and 2 bases at J; junction bases unmatched: 7. CDR1 is SQVTM and CDR2 is ANQGSEA in the germline V gene.